The source of this T cell receptor beta chain is a study of identical twins. Each CDR3 protein is one row after TCRdb ran MiXCR on the 5' RACE reads. The sample holds hundreds of thousands of distinct CDR3 sequences, roughly 6% seen once. This CDR3 is 13 amino acids long. The V end lost 9 bases, the J end lost 6 bases, and 15 bases lay between the germline ends. This clonotype was picked up many times. Material for sequencing was naive T cells sorted from blood. The chain couples TRBV12-3 or TRBV12-4 to TRBJ2-1; tentative D call: TRBD1 (5 bases). The TCR was taken from a man between 18 and 35 years old in good health. The CDR3 DNA follows: TGTGCCAGTACGGTAGGGGTTCCCAATGAGCAGTTCTTC. Protein product: CASTVGVPNEQFF.